This T cell receptor (beta chain) was profiled in a study of blood T cells in healthy people across ages. Aged about 6 to 100, donors were systemically healthy Caucasians from Russia. Turning to this clonotype: Its antigen is unidentified.

Through a sample-barcoded 5' primer and a J-beta primer mix, a second PCR was run for about 6 to 11 cycles. Template switching added a 12-random-nucleotide identifier to every cDNA molecule. TCRdb ran MiXCR on the 5' RACE reads and lists one entry per CDR3 protein. The table lists some 640,000 distinct CDR3 sequences, approximately 49% of them singletons, with roughly 30% in the top ten. The study, taken as a whole, reports: With unsorted PBMCs, a conclusive comparison of naive versus antigen-experienced cells was not possible.

The CDR3 consists of 15 residues. CDR1 and CDR2 (germline): MNHNS, SASEGT. Trimming removed 6 bases from V and 0 bases from J, with 15 bases in between. The source material was blood. The chain is built from TRBV6-1 and TRBJ2-7, with D tentatively TRBD1 (6 bases). This clonotype originated in a woman aged 60-75 years in good health. CDR3 bases: TGTGCCAGCAGGCCCGACCCAGGGGCCTCCTACGAGCAGTACTTC. It translates to CASRPDPGASYEQYF.